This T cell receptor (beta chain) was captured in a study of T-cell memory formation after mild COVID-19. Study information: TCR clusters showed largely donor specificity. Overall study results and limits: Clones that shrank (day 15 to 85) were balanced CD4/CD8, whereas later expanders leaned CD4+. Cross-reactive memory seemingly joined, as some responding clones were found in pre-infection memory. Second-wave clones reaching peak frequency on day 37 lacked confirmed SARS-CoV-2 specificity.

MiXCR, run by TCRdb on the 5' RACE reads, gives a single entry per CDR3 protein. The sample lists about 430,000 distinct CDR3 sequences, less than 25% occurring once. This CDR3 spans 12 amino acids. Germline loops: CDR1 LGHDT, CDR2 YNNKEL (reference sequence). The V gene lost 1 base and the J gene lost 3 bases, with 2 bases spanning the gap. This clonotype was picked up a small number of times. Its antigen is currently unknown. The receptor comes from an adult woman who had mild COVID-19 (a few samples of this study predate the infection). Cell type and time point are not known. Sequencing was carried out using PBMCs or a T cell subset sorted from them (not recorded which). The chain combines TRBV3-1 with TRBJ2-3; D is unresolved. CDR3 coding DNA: TGTGCCAGCAGCCAAGCTACAGATACGCAGTATTTT. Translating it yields CASSQATDTQYF.